These 20 T cell receptor beta chains share one sample of origin, sequenced in a study of CD8 T cells in cerebrospinal fluid in Alzheimer's disease. TCRdb processed the 10x single-cell sequencing reads again and assigns one entry to each CDR3 protein, with no DNA. This sample's clone table lists under 550 distinct CDR3 sequences. The sample consisted of cerebrospinal fluid. All receptors come from a human donor with Alzheimer's disease.

Its frequency marks this clonotype as large. The rearrangement links TRBV4-2 to TRBJ2-5; TCRdb's assignment of TRBD1 cannot be checked, as there is no DNA. Germline V gene data show CDR1 as LGHNA and CDR2 as YNFKEQ. CDR3 length: 15 residues. The CDR3 region is CASSSRGLLGETQYF.

Its frequency marks this clonotype as large. The chain has TRBV6-2 or TRBV6-3 and TRBJ2-7; the TCRdb D gene call, TRBD1, has no DNA to confirm it. This CDR3 has 14 amino acids. The V gene's germline CDR1 is MNHEY and CDR2 SVGEGT. The CDR3 protein is CASRGTGRTYEQYF.

The gene calls are TRBV30 and TRBJ1-3. The CDR3 runs to 13 residues. In germline, CDR1 is GTSNPN, CDR2 SVGIG (reference sequence). CDR3 sequence reads: CAWTLGRGNTIYF.

Frequency places this clonotype as medium-sized. The chain is built from TRBV5-4 and TRBJ2-1; absent DNA, TCRdb's TRBD1 call cannot be checked. CDR3 size: 15 residues. Germline V gene data show CDR1 as SGHNT and CDR2 as YYREEE (reference sequence). The CDR3 region is CASSLGGGAFGEQFF. Full variable domain (remainder filled in from reference TRBV5-4 and TRBJ2-1): ETGVTQSPTHLIKTRGQQVTLRCSSQSGHNTVSWYQQALGQGPQFIFQYYREEENGRGNFPPRFSGLQFPNYSSELNVNALELDDSALYLCASSLGGGAFGEQFFGPGTRLTVL.

In terms of frequency, this clonotype is large. The V call is TRBV28, the J call TRBJ2-7; TCRdb reports TRBD1, a call that lacks DNA to check it against. The CDR3 loop spans 15 amino acids. CDR1 MDHEN and CDR2 SYDVKM come from the germline V gene. The CDR3 region is CASSSWSGRGDEQYF.

This clonotype is deemed medium-sized (0.01 to 0.1%) by its frequency. This rearrangement joins TRBV20-1 to TRBJ2-5. Germline CDR1 and CDR2: DFQATT and SNEGSKA (reference sequence). CDR3 size: 12 residues. The CDR3 protein is CSAKTVQETQYF.

Judged by frequency, this clonotype is large. The V call is TRBV6-6, the J call TRBJ2-5. In germline, CDR1 is MNHNY, CDR2 SVGAGI (reference sequence). The CDR3 spans 12 residues. Here the CDR3 reads CASSYIQETQYF.

Considering frequency, this clonotype is medium-sized. This chain uses TRBV30 with TRBJ2-7; with no DNA, the TCRdb D assignment of TRBD1 cannot be verified. CDR1 and CDR2 (germline): GTSNPN, SVGIG (reference sequence). CDR3 length: 13 amino acids. The CDR3 loop reads CAWSVSGDYEQYF.

By frequency, this clonotype is large (0.1 to 1%). CDR3 loop: CSAGGTGGTDTQYF. The chain is built from TRBV20-1 and TRBJ2-3; the D gene TCRdb calls, TRBD1, cannot be checked with no DNA. Germline values: CDR1 DFQATT, CDR2 SNEGSKA (reference sequence). The CDR3 covers 14 residues.

Considering frequency, this clonotype is large. This sequence joins TRBV11-2 and TRBJ2-3; TCRdb returns TRBD1, unconfirmable since there is no DNA. CDR1 and CDR2 from the germline V gene are SGHAT and FQNNGV. CDR3 length equals 17 residues. The chain's CDR3 is CASSLEAGTVTADTQYF.

Measured by frequency, this clonotype is large (0.1 to 1%). This chain joins TRBV20-1 and TRBJ2-3; TCRdb outputs TRBD2, but without DNA this stays unchecked. This CDR3 is built from 16 residues. Germline loops: CDR1 DFQATT, CDR2 SNEGSKA (reference sequence). CDR3 amino acids: CSASPTSGGATNTQYF.

Frequency places this clonotype as large (0.1 to 1%). The chain recombines TRBV20-1 with TRBJ2-4; lacking DNA, the TRBD2 call made by TCRdb goes unchecked. Germline V gene data show CDR1 as DFQATT and CDR2 as SNEGSKA (reference sequence). The CDR3 has 15 amino acids. This CDR3 reads CSATRAQPTKNIQYF.

In terms of frequency, this clonotype is large. The chain carries TRBV20-1 and TRBJ2-5; the TCRdb D gene call, TRBD1, has no DNA to confirm it. Germline CDR1 DFQATT, CDR2 SNEGSKA (reference sequence). This CDR3 spans 15 amino acids. CDR3 amino acids: CSATRQGAMRETQYF.

This clonotype is hyperexpanded by frequency. The chain has TRBV28 and TRBJ1-2. The CDR3 covers 16 residues. The germline CDR1 and CDR2 sequences are MDHEN and SYDVKM. CDR3 sequence: CASSPSYPKSNYGYTF.

The CDR3: CASSPGQPEAFF. The chain uses TRBV11-1 and TRBJ1-1. CDR1 SGHAT and CDR2 FQDESV come from the germline V gene (reference sequence). This CDR3 has 12 residues.

This clonotype is classed as large by frequency. This chain connects TRBV6-5 to TRBJ1-1; TCRdb designates TRBD1, a call that cannot be tested without DNA. The CDR3 is 15 residues long. CDR1 is MNHEY and CDR2 is SVGAGI in the germline V gene. CDR3 loop: CASSYTGHLNTEAFF.

Considering frequency, this clonotype is medium-sized. The genes are TRBV7-2 and TRBJ2-7; TCRdb returns TRBD1, unconfirmable since there is no DNA. This CDR3 contains 15 residues. Germline loops: CDR1 SGHTA, CDR2 FQGNSA. The CDR3: CASSLGGGAAEEQYF.

This clonotype is labeled large based on frequency. V is TRBV27 and J is TRBJ1-2; as DNA is missing, the TRBD1 call by TCRdb cannot be tested. The V gene's germline CDR1 is MNHEY and CDR2 SMNVEV (reference sequence). The CDR3 extends over 16 amino acids. The CDR3 is CASSSHGTAISNGYTF.

Frequency places this clonotype as large. The rearrangement uses TRBV6-6 and TRBJ2-1; TCRdb outputs TRBD2, but without DNA this stays unchecked. Germline loops: CDR1 MNHNY, CDR2 SVGAGI (reference sequence). CDR3 length: 16 amino acids. CDR3 region: CASTNSRASSYNEQFF.

Measured by frequency, this clonotype is large. The rearrangement links TRBV5-1 to TRBJ2-7; TCRdb's D gene call, TRBD1, goes unchecked for lack of DNA. The CDR3 sequence is 14 residues long. Germline V gene lookup returns CDR1 SGHRS and CDR2 YFSETQ. The CDR3 loop is CASRGGSYSYEQYF.